The rows below give T cell receptor beta chains drawn from one sample of a study of OX40 agonist ivuxolimab in advanced cancers. Repertoires were generated with immunoSEQ multiplex PCR, while TCRdb's copy carries only in-frame clones and drops some. The table includes tens of thousands of clones, about four fifths detected once. Material: CD4+ or CD8+ T cells sorted from blood, obtained in a trial of the OX40 agonist ivuxolimab. These TCRs come from an adult with an advanced solid tumor such as melanoma, head and neck, liver or kidney cancer. Each CDR3 is given with its conserved first and last residue. The D gene is left open where the match is weak. Clone size is stated in some rows and not others, as once, few, many or a class when expanded.

>TRBJ1-1|TRBV6-4|once|TRBD1
TGTGCCAGCAGTACAGGGGGGAACACTGAAGCTTTCTTT
CASSTGGNTEAFF
>TRBJ1-3|TRBV7-8|once|.
TGTGCCAGCAGCCTCCTTTGGGGGGCTGGAAACACCATATATTTT
CASSLLWGAGNTIYF
>TRBJ2-1|TRBV5-5|.|.
TGTGCCAGCAGCTTGGTCCAGTCCTACAATGAGCAGTTCTTC
CASSLVQSYNEQFF
>TRBJ1-1|TRBV6-5|.|.
TGTGCCAGCAACCCCCTACAAGATAACACTGAAGCTTTCTTT
CASNPLQDNTEAFF
>TRBJ1-5|TRBV7-2|.|.
TGTGCCAGCAGCGTGTTAGGCAATCAGCCCCAGCATTTT
CASSVLGNQPQHF
>TRBJ2-7|TRBV11-3|.|.
TGTGCCAGCAGCTTACCTTTGCGGGATGTATCCTACGAGCAGTACTTC
CASSLPLRDVSYEQYF
>TRBJ2-4|TRBV11-3|.|TRBD1
TGTGCCAGCAGCCTAAGGACAGGGGGCGACATTCAGTACTTC
CASSLRTGGDIQYF
>TRBJ2-3|TRBV19|few|.
TGTGCCAGCCACCCTGGCGGTAGCACAGATACGCAGTATTTT
CASHPGGSTDTQYF
>TRBJ2-7|TRBV19|.|.
TGTGCCAGTAGTCCCGGGACGGTCTCATACGAGCAGTACTTC
CASSPGTVSYEQYF
>TRBJ1-5|TRBV11-3|.|TRBD1
TGTGCCAGCAGCTTAACCAATTGGACAGGGCATCAGCCCCAGCATTTT
CASSLTNWTGHQPQHF
>TRBJ2-1|TRBV19|.|TRBD2
TGTGCCAGTCGCGATGTAGGCGGGAGGCGGTACAATGAGCAGTTCTTC
CASRDVGGRRYNEQFF
>TRBJ2-5|TRBV7-2|.|TRBD1
TGTGCCAGCAGCTTCTACAGGGGGCGCCAAGAGACCCAGTACTTC
CASSFYRGRQETQYF
>TRBJ2-1|TRBV27|.|.
TGTGCCAGCACCCCGTCGGGCTCTAGCCCCAATGAGCAGTTCTTC
CASTPSGSSPNEQFF
>TRBJ1-2|TRBV5-5|.|.
TGTGCCAGCAGCTTGGTGGCTGGAACCGGAGCTAACTATGGCTACACCTTC
CASSLVAGTGANYGYTF
>TRBJ1-2|TRBV19|.|TRBD1
TGTGCCAGTAGTATAGGCCGGGACAGGGTGACTGGCTACACCTTC
CASSIGRDRVTGYTF
>TRBJ1-1|TRBV4-1|few|TRBD1
TGCGCCAGCAGCCAAGGGACAGGTGTCATGAACACTGAAGCTTTCTTT
CASSQGTGVMNTEAFF
>TRBJ2-2|TRBV27|.|TRBD1
TGTGCCACAAGGTGGGGGACAGGGGGCAACACCGGGGAGCTGTTTTTT
CATRWGTGGNTGELFF
>TRBJ2-7|TRBV5-1|.|.
TGCGCCAGCAGCCTCCGGCCCTCCTACGAGCAGTACTTC
CASSLRPSYEQYF
>TRBJ2-1|TRBV28|once|.
TGTGCCAGCAGCCGTCGACGAGACTACAATGAGCAGTTCTTC
CASSRRRDYNEQFF
>TRBJ1-3|TRBV9|once|.
TGTGCCAGCAGCGTAGGGCCGACCTCTGGAAACACCATATATTTT
CASSVGPTSGNTIYF
>TRBJ1-1|TRBV10-3|.|TRBD1
TGTGCCATCAGCCCTCATTCAGGACAGGCGAACACTGAAGCTTTCTTT
CAISPHSGQANTEAFF
>TRBJ2-3|TRBV5-8|.|.
TGTGCCAGCAGCTGGGGTCGCGGGGGCTATAGCACAGATACGCAGTATTTT
CASSWGRGGYSTDTQYF
>TRBJ2-1|TRBV5-1|.|TRBD2
TGCGCCAGCAGCTTGCAGACTAGCTCCAACTCCTACAATGAGCAGTTCTTC
CASSLQTSSNSYNEQFF
>TRBJ1-5|TRBV27|many|.
TGTGCCAGCAGTTTGACACCTAATCAGCCCCAGCATTTT
CASSLTPNQPQHF
>TRBJ2-7|TRBV9|.|TRBD2
TGTGCCAGCAGCGTAATGGCCAGCGGGGGGAACGAGCAGTACTTC
CASSVMASGGNEQYF
>TRBJ1-2|TRBV4-1|.|TRBD1
TGCGCCAGCACCACGACAGGGTTAGCTAACTATGGCTACACCTTC
CASTTTGLANYGYTF
>TRBJ2-1|TRBV9|.|.
TGTGCCAGCAGCTCAGCTAATTACAATGAGCAGTTCTTC
CASSSANYNEQFF
>TRBJ2-2|TRBV9|.|TRBD2
TGTGCCAGCAGCATCGCGGGACTAGCGGGAGTGGACACCGGGGAGCTGTTTTTT
CASSIAGLAGVDTGELFF
>TRBJ2-5|TRBV5-1|.|.
TGCGCCAGCAGCGAAAAGCCGACAGGTCTAGGGGAGACCCAGTACTTC
CASSEKPTGLGETQYF
>TRBJ2-2|TRBV12-5|.|TRBD1
TGTGCTAGCGCCGGACAGGCGAACACCGGGGAGCTGTTTTTT
CASAGQANTGELFF
>TRBJ2-7|TRBV18|.|.
TGTGCCAGCTCACCACAGGCGGCAGGTAACGAGCAGTACTTC
CASSPQAAGNEQYF
>TRBJ1-2|TRBV28|.|.
TGTGCCAGCAGTTTACAGAACTATGGCTACACCTTC
CASSLQNYGYTF
>TRBJ2-6|TRBV7-6|.|.
TGTGCCAGCAGCTTAGAGCAGGGAGGCCTCTCTGGGGCCAACGTCCTGACTTTC
CASSLEQGGLSGANVLTF
>TRBJ2-3|TRBV15|.|.
TGTGCCACCAGCAGAGAAAGGGCGGATACGCAGTATTTT
CATSRERADTQYF
>TRBJ2-3|TRBV10-3|.|TRBD2
TGTGCCATCAGGCGGATAGCGGGGGAAACAGATACGCAGTATTTT
CAIRRIAGETDTQYF
>TRBJ2-1|TRBV7-9|.|.
TGTGCCAGCAGCGGCCTGACTAGAGGGGGAAGCTCCTACAATGAGCAGTTCTTC
CASSGLTRGGSSYNEQFF
>TRBJ1-1|TRBV20-1|.|.
TGCAGTGCTCTAGACAGTGAAGCTTTCTTT
CSALDSEAFF
>TRBJ1-1|TRBV7-2|.|.
TGTGCCAGCAGCTTAGCGGGCAGGGGCCCGAACACTGAAGCTTTCTTT
CASSLAGRGPNTEAFF
>TRBJ1-6|TRBV7-2|.|TRBD1
TGTGCCAGCAGCACCCTCCCTGGACAGGGAGGACACTTT
CASSTLPGQGGHF
>TRBJ1-1|TRBV18|.|.
TGTGCCAGCTCAACCCCCCTAATGAACACTGAAGCTTTCTTT
CASSTPLMNTEAFF
>TRBJ1-4|TRBV11-3|once|.
TGTGCCAGCAGCTTAAACCGAGGCCCAACTAATGAAAAACTGTTTTTT
CASSLNRGPTNEKLFF
>TRBJ2-3|TRBV5-1|.|.
TGCGCCAGCAGTCTACAGGGTCATACGCAGTATTTT
CASSLQGHTQYF
>TRBJ2-7|TRBV27|.|TRBD2
TGTGCCAGCAGTTTAGGGGGAGGGCTCGAGCAGTACTTC
CASSLGGGLEQYF
>TRBJ1-5|TRBV28|.|TRBD1
TGTGCCAGCAGTAGCAGAAGACAGGGGGTCGGGCCCCAGCATTTT
CASSSRRQGVGPQHF
>TRBJ1-1|TRBV4-3|.|.
TGCGCCAGCAGCCAAGAGTGGATGAACACTGAAGCTTTCTTT
CASSQEWMNTEAFF
>TRBJ2-7|TRBV28|once|.
TGTGCCAGCAGTCCCCCTCGAGGACTTCCCGAGCAGTACTTC
CASSPPRGLPEQYF
>TRBJ2-2|TRBV25-1|.|TRBD1
TGTGCCAGCAGTACACTACAGGGGGCCACCGGGGAGCTGTTTTTT
CASSTLQGATGELFF
>TRBJ1-2|TRBV5-4|.|.
TGTGCCAGCAGCTCATTAACGACAGGCTATGGCTACACCTTC
CASSSLTTGYGYTF
>TRBJ1-6|TRBV7-9|few|TRBD1
TGTGCCAGCAGCTGGGGACAGGCCCGATCACCCCTCCACTTT
CASSWGQARSPLHF
>TRBJ2-5|TRBV28|few|TRBD2
TGTGCCAGCAGTTTTCCTGCGGGACTAGCGGTGGAAGAGACCCAGTACTTC
CASSFPAGLAVEETQYF
>TRBJ2-7|TRBV6-6|.|.
TGTGCCAGCAGTTCTGAAGGGGGATCCTACGAGCAGTACTTC
CASSSEGGSYEQYF
>TRBJ2-3|TRBV19|.|TRBD2
TGTGCCAGTAGTAGAGGACTAGCGGGAGGCCTATCCCTGGCAGATACGCAGTATTTT
CASSRGLAGGLSLADTQYF
>TRBJ2-7|TRBV27|.|TRBD2
TGTGCCAGCAGTATGTCCCTAGCGGGAGTGGCCGAGCAGTACTTC
CASSMSLAGVAEQYF
>TRBJ2-2|TRBV4-3|.|.
TGCGCCAGCAGCCAAGTGGTAGGGCTGGCCACCGGGGAGCTGTTTTTT
CASSQVVGLATGELFF